The TCR beta chain under discussion was sequenced for a study of T cell repertoires in cytomegalovirus infection. This clonotype was recorded many times. TCRdb passed the reads through MiXCR, listing each CDR3 protein once. The sample lists a few hundred thousand distinct CDR3 sequences; over 15% were seen once. Germline CDR1 MGHRA, CDR2 YSYEKL. After removal of 1 base from V and 2 bases from J, the junction contained 10 bases not matched to a gene. The CDR3 runs 19 residues. Sequenced material: CD8+ T cells from PBMCs. The chain combines TRBV4-1 with TRBJ2-6; TRBD2 aligns across 8 bases. The sequence came from a human donor in good health (CMV status not recorded). Some clones in this sample may be carry-over from other donors' samples. CDR3 nucleotides: TGCGCCAGCAGCCAAGTTGTTCCAGCGGGGGAGACTGGGGCCAACGTCCTGACTTTC. It encodes CASSQVVPAGETGANVLTF.